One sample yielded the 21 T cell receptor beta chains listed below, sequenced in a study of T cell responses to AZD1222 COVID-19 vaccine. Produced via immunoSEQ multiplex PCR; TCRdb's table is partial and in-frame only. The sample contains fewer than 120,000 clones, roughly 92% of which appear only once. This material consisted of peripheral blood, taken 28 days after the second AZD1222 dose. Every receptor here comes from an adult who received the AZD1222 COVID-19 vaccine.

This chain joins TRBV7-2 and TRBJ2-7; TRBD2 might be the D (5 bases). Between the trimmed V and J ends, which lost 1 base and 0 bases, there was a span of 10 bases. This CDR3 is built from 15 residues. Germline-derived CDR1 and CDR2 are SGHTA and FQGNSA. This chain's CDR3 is CASSLGRGSSYEQYF. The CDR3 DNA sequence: TGTGCCAGCAGCTTAGGTCGGGGAAGCTCCTACGAGCAGTACTTC.

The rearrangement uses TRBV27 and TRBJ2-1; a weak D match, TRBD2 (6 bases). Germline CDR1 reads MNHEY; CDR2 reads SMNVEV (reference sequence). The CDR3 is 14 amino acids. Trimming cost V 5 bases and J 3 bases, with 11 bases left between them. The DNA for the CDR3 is TGTGCCAGCAGTGCTGACGGGGGCTACAATGAGCAGTTCTTC. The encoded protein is CASSADGGYNEQFF.

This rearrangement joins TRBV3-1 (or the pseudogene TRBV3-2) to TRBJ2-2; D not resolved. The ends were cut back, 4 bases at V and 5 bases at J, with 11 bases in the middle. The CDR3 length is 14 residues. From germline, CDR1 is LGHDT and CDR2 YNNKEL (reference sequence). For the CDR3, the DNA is TGTGCCAGCAGCCTTGGTTGGGGAACCGGGGAGCTGTTTTTT. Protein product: CASSLGWGTGELFF.

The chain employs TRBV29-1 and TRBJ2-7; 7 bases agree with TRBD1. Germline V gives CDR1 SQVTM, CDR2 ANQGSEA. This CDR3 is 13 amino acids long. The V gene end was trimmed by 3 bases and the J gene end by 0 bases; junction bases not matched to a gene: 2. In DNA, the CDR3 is TGCAGCGTTGAGGGACAGAGCTCCTACGAGCAGTACTTC. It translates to CSVEGQSSYEQYF.

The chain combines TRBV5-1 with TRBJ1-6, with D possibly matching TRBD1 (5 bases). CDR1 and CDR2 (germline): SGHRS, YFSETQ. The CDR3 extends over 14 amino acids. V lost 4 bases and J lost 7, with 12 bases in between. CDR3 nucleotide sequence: TGCGCCAGCAGCATACAGGTGGAGAATTCACCCCTCCACTTT. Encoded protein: CASSIQVENSPLHF.

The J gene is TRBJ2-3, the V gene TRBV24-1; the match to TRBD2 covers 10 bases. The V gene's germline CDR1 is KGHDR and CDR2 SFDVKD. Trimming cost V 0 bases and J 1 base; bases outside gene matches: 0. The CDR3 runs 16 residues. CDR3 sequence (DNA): TGTGCCACCAGTGATTTGACTAGCGGGGGCACAGATACGCAGTATTTT. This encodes CATSDLTSGGTDTQYF.

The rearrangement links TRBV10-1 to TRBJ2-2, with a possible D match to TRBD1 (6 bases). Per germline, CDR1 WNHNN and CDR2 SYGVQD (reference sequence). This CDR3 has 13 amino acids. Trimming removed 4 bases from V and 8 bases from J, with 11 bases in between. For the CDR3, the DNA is TGCGCCAGCAGTGTGGCAGGGGTTGGGGAGCTGTTTTTT. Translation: CASSVAGVGELFF.

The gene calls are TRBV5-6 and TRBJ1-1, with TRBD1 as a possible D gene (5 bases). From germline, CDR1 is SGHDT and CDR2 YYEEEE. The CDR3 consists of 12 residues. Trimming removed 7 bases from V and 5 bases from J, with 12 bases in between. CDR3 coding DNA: TGTGCCAGCTTGGGGGGGAGTACTGAAGCTTTCTTT. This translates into CASLGGSTEAFF.

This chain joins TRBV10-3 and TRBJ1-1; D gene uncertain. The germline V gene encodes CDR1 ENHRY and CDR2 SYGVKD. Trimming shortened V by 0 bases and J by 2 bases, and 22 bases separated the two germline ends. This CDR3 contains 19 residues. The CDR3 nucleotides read TGTGCCATCAGTGAGTCGACTCTCGGCAGGCTGGGCTTCAACACTGAAGCTTTCTTT. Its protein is CAISESTLGRLGFNTEAFF.

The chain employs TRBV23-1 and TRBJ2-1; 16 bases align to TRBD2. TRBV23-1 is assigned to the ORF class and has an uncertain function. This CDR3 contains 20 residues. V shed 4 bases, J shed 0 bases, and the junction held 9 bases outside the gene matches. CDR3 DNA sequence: TGCGCCAGCAGTCCCCTTCCGGGGACTAGCGGGGGGGGCTCCTACAATGAGCAGTTCTTC. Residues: CASSPLPGTSGGGSYNEQFF.

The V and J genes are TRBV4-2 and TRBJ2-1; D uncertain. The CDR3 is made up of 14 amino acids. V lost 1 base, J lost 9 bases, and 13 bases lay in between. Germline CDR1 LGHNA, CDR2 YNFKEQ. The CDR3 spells CASSQVRSLGEQFF. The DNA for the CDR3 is TGTGCCAGCAGCCAAGTTCGAAGCCTCGGTGAGCAGTTCTTC.

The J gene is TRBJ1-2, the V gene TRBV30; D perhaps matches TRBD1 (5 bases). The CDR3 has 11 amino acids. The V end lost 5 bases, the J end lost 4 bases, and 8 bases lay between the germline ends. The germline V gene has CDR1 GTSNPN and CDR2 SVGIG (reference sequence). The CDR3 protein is CAWGGGYGYTF. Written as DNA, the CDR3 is TGTGCCTGGGGGGGAGGCTATGGCTACACCTTC.

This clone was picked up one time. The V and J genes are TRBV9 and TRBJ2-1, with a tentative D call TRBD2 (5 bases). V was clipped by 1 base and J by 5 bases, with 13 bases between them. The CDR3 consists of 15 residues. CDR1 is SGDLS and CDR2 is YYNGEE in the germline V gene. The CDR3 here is CASSVFLADNNEQFF. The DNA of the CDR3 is TGTGCCAGCAGCGTATTTCTAGCTGACAACAATGAGCAGTTCTTC. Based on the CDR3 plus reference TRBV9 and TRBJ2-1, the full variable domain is DSGVTQTPKHLITATGQRVTLRCSPRSGDLSVYWYQQSLDQGLQFLIQYYNGEERAKGNILERFSAQQFPDLHSELNLSSLELGDSALYFCASSVFLADNNEQFFGPGTRLTVL.

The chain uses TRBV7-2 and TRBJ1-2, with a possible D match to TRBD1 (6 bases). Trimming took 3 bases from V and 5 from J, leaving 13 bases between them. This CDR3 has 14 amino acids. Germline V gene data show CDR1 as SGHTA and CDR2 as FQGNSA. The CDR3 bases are TGTGCCAGCAGCTTCGACACAGGGAAGTATGGCTACACCTTC. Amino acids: CASSFDTGKYGYTF.

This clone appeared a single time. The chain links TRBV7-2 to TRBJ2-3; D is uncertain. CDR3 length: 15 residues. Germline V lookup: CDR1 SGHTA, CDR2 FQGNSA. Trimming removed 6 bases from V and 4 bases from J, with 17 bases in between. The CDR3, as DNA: TGTGCCAGCAGTTCCCCAAACCTTCTGGCAGATACGCAGTATTTT. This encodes CASSSPNLLADTQYF.

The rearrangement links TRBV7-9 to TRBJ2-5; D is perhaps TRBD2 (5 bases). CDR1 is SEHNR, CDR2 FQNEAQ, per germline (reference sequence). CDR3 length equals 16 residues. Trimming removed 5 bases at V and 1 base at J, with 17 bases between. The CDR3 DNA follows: TGTGCCAGCAGCCCATCAGAAGCGGTTCCCCAAGAGACCCAGTACTTC. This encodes CASSPSEAVPQETQYF.

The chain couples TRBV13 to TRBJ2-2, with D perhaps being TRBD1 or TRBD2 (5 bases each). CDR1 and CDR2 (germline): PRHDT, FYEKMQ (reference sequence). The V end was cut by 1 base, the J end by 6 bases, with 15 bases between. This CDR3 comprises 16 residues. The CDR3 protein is CASSLEAGRGAGELFF. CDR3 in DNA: TGTGCCAGCAGCTTAGAGGCAGGTCGGGGCGCCGGGGAGCTGTTTTTT. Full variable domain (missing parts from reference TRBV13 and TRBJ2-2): AAGVIQSPRHLIKEKRETATLKCYPIPRHDTVYWYQQGPGQDPQFLISFYEKMQSDKGSIPDRFSAQQFSDYHSELNMSSLELGDSALYFCASSLEAGRGAGELFFGEGSRLTVL.

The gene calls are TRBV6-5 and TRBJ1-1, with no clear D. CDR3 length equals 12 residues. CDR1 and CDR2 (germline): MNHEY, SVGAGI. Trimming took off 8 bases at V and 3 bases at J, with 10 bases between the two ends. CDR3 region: CASSFLDTEAFF. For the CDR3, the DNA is TGTGCCAGCTCATTTCTGGACACTGAAGCTTTCTTT.

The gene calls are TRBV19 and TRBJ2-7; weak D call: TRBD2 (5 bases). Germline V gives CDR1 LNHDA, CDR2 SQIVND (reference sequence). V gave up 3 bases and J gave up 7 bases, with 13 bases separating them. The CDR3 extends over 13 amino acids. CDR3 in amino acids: CASSIRGWGEQYF. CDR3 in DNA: TGTGCCAGTAGTATCCGGGGTTGGGGAGAGCAGTACTTC.

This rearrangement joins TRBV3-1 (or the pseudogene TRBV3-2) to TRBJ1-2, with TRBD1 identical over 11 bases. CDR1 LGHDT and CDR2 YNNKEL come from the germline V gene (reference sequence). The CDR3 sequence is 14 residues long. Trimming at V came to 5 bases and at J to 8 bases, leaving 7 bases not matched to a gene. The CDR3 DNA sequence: TGTGCCAGCAGCACCCGGGACAGGGGGGGAGGCTACACCTTC. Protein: CASSTRDRGGGYTF.

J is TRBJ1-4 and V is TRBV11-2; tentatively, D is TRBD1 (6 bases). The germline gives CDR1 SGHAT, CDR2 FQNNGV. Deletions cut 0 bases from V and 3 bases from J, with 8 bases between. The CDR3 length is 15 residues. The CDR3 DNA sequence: TGTGCCAGCAGCTTAGACGGACAGTCTAATGAAAAACTGTTTTTT. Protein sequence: CASSLDGQSNEKLFF.